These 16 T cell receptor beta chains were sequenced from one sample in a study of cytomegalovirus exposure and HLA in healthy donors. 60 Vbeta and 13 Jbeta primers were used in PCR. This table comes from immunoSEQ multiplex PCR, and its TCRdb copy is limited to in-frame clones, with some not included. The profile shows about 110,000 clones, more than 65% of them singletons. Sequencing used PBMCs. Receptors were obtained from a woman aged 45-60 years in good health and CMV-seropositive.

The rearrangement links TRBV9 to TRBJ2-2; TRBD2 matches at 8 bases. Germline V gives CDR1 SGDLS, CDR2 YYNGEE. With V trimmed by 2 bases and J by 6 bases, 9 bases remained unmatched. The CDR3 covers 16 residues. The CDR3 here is CASSVWSGGPPGELFF. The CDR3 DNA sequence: TGTGCCAGCAGCGTTTGGAGCGGGGGACCGCCCGGGGAGCTGTTTTTT.

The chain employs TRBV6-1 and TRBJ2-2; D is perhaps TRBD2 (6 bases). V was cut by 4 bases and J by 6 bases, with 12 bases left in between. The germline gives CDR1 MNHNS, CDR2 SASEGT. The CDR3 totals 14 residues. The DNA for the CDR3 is TGTGCCAGCAGTGGTGGAGGGTGGTCCGGGGAGCTGTTTTTT. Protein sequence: CASSGGGWSGELFF.

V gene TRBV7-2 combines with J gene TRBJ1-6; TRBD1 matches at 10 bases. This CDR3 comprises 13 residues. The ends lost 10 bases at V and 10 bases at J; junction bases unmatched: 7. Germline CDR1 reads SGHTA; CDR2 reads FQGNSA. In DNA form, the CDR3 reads TGTGCCACCAAATTGACAGGGGGCTCACCCCTCCACTTT. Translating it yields CATKLTGGSPLHF.

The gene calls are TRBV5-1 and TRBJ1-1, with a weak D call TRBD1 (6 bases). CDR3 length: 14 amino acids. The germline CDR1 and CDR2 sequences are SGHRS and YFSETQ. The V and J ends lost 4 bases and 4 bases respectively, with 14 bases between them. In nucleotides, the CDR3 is TGCGCCAGCAGCCGTACAGGGCTTTCCACTGAAGCTTTCTTT. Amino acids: CASSRTGLSTEAFF. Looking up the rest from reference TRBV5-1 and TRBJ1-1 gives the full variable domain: KAGVTQTPRYLIKTRGQQVTLSCSPISGHRSVSWYQQTPGQGLQFLFEYFSETQRNKGNFPGRFSGRQFSNSRSEMNVSTLELGDSALYLCASSRTGLSTEAFFGQGTRLTVV.

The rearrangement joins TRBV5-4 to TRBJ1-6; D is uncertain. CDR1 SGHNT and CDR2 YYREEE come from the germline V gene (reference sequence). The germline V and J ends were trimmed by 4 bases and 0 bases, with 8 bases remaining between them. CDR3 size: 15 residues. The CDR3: CASSAGSSYNSPLHF. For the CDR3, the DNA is TGTGCCAGCAGCGCCGGGAGCTCCTATAATTCACCCCTCCACTTT.

This chain's CDR3 is CASSVAPSGGTTDTQYF. As DNA, the CDR3 is TGTGCCAGCAGCGTAGCTCCCAGCGGGGGGACCACAGATACGCAGTATTTT. This chain connects TRBV9 to TRBJ2-3; 9 bases map to TRBD2. The CDR3 runs 17 residues. Germline V lookup: CDR1 SGDLS, CDR2 YYNGEE. The V and J ends lost 0 bases and 2 bases, in that order; junction bases with no gene match: 7.

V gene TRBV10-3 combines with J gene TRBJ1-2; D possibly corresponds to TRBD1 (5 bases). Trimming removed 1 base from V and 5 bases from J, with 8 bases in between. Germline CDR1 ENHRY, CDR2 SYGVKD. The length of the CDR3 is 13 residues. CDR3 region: CAISEFPGYGYTF. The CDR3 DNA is TGTGCCATCAGTGAGTTTCCAGGGTATGGCTACACCTTC.

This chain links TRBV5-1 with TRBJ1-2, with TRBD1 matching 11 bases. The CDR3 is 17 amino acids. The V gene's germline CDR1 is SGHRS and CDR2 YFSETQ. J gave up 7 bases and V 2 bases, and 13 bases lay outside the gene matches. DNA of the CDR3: TGCGCCAGCAGCTTCTCGGGACAGGGGGAAATTATGGGTGGCTACACCTTC. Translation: CASSFSGQGEIMGGYTF.

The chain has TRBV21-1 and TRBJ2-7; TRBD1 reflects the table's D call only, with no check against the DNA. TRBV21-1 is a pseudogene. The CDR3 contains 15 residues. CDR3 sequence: CASSKGQPFSDEQYF. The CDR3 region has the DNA TGTGCCAGCAGCAAGGGACAACCCTTCTCTGACGAGCAGTACTTC.

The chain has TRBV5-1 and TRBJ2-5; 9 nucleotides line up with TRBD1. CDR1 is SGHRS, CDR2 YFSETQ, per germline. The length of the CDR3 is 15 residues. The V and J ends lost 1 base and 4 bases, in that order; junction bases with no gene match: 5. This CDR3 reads CASSLRDRAPETQYF. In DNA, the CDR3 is TGCGCCAGCAGCTTGCGGGACAGGGCCCCAGAGACCCAGTACTTC.

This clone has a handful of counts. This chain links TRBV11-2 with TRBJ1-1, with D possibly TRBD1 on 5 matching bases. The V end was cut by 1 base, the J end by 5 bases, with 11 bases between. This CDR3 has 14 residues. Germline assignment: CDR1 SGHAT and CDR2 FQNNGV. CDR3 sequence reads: CASSLGGVGTEAFF. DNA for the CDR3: TGTGCCAGCAGCTTAGGGGGGGTAGGGACTGAAGCTTTCTTT.

The CDR3 DNA follows: TGCAGCGCCCGTAAGACTAGCGGGACTTCAGATACGCAGTATTTT. Translating it yields CSARKTSGTSDTQYF. The chain employs TRBV29-1 and TRBJ2-3; 11 bases line up with TRBD2. The V gene end was trimmed by 7 bases and the J gene end by 4 bases; junction bases not matched to a gene: 10. CDR3 length: 15 residues. Germline CDR1 and CDR2: SQVTM and ANQGSEA.

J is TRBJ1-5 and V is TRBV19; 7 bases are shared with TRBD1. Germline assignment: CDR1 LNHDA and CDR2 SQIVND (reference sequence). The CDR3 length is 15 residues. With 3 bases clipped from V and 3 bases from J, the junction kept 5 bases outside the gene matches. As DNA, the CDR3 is TGTGCCAGTAGTATCAAGGACAGGCCCAATCAGCCCCAGCATTTT. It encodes CASSIKDRPNQPQHF.

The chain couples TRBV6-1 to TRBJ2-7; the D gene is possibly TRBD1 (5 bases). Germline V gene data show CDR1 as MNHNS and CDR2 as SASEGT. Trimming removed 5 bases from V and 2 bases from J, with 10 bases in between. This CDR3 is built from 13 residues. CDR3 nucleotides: TGTGCCAGCAGTAGAGACAGTACCTACGAGCAGTACTTC. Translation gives CASSRDSTYEQYF.

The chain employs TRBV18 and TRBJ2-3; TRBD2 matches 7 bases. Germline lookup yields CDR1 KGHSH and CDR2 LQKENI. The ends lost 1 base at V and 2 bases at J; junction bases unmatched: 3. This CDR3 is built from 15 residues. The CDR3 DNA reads TGTGCCAGCTCACCACGGGGGGGTTTCACAGATACGCAGTATTTT. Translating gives CASSPRGGFTDTQYF.

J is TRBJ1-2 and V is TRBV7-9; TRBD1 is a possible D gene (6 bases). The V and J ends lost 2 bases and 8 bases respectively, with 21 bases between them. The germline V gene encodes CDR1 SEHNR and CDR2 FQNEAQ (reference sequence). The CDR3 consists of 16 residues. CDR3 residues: CASSLLPWGQIDGYTF. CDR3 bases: TGTGCCAGCAGCTTACTACCCTGGGGACAAATTGACGGCTACACCTTC.